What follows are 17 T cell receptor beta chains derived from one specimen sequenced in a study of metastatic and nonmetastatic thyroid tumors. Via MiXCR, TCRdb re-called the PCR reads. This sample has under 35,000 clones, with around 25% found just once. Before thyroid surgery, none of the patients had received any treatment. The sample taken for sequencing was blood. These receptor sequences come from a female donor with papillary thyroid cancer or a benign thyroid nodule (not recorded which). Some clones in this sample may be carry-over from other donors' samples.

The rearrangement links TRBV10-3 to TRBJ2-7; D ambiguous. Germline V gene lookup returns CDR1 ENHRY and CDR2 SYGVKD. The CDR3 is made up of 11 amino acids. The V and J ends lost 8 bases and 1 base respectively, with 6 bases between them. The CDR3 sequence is CAIGTSYEQYF. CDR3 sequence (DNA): TGTGCCATCGGAACGTCCTACGAGCAGTACTTC.

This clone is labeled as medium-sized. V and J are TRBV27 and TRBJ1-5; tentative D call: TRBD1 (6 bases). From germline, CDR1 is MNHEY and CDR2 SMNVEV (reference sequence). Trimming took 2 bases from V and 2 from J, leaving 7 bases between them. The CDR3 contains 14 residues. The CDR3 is CASSLGGGNQPQHF. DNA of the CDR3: TGTGCCAGCAGTTTAGGGGGCGGCAATCAGCCCCAGCATTTT.

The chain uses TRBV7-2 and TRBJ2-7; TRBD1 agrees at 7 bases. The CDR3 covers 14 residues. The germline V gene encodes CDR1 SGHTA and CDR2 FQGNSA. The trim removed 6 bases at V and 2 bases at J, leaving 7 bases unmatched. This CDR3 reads CASRPTGMAYEQYF. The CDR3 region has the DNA TGTGCCAGCAGACCGACAGGGATGGCCTACGAGCAGTACTTC.

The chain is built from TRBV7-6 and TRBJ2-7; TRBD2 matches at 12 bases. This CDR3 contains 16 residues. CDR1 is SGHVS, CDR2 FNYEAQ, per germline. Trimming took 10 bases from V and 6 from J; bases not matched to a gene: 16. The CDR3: CANSPGTSGRFGEQYF. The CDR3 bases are TGTGCCAACAGTCCCGGGACTAGCGGGCGGTTCGGCGAGCAGTACTTC.

CDR3 amino acids: CASRIAGTGFAGELFF. The CDR3 DNA is TGTGCCAGCAGAATAGCCGGGACAGGGTTCGCCGGGGAGCTGTTTTTT. The chain couples TRBV6-1 to TRBJ2-2; TRBD1 matches at 9 bases. CDR1 is MNHNS and CDR2 is SASEGT in the germline V gene. This CDR3 has 16 residues. V lost 6 bases, J lost 6 bases, and 11 bases stayed unmatched.

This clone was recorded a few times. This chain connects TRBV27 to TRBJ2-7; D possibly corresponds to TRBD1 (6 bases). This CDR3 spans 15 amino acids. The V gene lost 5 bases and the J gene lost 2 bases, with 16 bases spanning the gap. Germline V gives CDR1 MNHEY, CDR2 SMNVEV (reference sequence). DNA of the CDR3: TGTGCCAGCAGTCTCTCAGGGACACGGCCCTACGAGCAGTACTTC. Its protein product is CASSLSGTRPYEQYF.

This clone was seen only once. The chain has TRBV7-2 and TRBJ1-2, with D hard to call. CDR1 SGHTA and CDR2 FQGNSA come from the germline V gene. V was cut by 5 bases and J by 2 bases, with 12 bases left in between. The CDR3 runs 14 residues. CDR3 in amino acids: CASSASNPNYGYTF. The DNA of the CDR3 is TGTGCCAGCAGCGCGAGCAACCCAAACTATGGCTACACCTTC.

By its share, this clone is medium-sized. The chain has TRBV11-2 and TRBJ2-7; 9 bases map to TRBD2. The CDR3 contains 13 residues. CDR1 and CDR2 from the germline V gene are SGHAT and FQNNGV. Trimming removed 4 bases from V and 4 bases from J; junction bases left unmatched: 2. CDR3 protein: CASSWGLAYEQYF. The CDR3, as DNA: TGTGCCAGCAGCTGGGGACTAGCTTACGAGCAGTACTTC.

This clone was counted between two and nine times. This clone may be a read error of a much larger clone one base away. The CDR3: CASGLTRDQYF. The CDR3 DNA is TGTGCCAGCGGCCTAACCCGGGATCAGTACTTC. V is TRBV28 and J is TRBJ2-7; perhaps TRBD2 as D (5 bases). The CDR3 is 11 residues long. CDR1 MDHEN and CDR2 SYDVKM come from the germline V gene. The germline V and J ends were trimmed by 8 bases and 10 bases, with 15 bases remaining between them.

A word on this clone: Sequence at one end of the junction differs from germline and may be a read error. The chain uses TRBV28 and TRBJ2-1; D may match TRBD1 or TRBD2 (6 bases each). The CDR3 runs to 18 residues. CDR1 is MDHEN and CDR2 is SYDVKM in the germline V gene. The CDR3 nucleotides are TGTGCCAGAAGTTCAACTGCTCCCGGGGGCCGATTCTACAATGAGCAGTTCTTC. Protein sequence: CARSSTAPGGRFYNEQFF.

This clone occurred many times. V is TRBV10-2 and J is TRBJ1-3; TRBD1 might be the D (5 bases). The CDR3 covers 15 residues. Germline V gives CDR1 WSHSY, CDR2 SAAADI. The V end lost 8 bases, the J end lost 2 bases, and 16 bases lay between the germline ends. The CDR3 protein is CASCQGGQTGNTIYF. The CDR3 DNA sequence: TGCGCCAGCTGTCAGGGAGGTCAAACTGGAAACACCATATATTTT.

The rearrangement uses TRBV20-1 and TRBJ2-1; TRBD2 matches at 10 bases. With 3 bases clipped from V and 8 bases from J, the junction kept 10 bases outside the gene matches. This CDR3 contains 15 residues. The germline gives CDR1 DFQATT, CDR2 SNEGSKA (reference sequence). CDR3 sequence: CSARTIAGGVHEQFF. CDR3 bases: TGCAGTGCTAGGACAATAGCGGGAGGTGTCCATGAGCAGTTCTTC.

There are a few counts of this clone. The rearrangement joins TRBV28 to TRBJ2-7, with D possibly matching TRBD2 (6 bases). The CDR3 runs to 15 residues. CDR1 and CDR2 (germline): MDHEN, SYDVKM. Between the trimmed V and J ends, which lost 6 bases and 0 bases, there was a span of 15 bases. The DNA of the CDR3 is TGTGCCAGCAGCCCCGGGACTGAAAGCTCCTACGAGCAGTACTTC. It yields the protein CASSPGTESSYEQYF.

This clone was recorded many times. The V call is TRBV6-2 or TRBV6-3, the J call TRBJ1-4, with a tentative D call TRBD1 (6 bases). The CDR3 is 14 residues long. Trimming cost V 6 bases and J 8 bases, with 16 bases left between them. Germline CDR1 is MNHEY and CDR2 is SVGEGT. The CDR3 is CASRRRGSAEKLFF. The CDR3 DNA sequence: TGTGCCAGCAGACGAAGGGGGTCGGCGGAAAAACTGTTTTTT.

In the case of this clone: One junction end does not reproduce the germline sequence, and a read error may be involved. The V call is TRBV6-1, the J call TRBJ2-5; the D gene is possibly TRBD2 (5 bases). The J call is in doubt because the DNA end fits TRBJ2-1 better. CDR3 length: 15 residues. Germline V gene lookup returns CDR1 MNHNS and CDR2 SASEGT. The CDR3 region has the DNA TGTTCCAGCAGTAAAGAAAGCGGCGTGCCCAATGAGCAGTTCTTC. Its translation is CSSSKESGVPNEQFF.

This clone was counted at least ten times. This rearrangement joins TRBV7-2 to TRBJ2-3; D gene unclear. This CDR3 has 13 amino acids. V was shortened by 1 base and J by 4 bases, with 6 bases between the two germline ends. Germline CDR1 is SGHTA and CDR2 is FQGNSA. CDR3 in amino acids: CASSLVVSDTQYF. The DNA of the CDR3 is TGTGCCAGCAGCTTAGTCGTGTCAGATACGCAGTATTTT.

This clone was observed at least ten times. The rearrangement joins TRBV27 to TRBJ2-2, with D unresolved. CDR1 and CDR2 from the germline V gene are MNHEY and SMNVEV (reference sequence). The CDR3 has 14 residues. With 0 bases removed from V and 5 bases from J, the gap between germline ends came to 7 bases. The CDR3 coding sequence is TGTGCCAGCAGTTTATCTAGGGTTACCGGGGAGCTGTTTTTT. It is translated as CASSLSRVTGELFF.